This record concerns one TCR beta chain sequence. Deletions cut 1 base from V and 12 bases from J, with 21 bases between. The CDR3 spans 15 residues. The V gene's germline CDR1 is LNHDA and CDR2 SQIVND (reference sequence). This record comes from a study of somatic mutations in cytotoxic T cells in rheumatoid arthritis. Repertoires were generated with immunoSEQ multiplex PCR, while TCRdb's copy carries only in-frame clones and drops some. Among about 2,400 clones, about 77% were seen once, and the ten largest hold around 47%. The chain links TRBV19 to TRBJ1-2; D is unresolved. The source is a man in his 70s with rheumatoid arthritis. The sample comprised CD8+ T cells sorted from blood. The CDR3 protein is CASSIAFTVTAADTF. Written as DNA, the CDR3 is TGTGCCAGTAGTATAGCCTTCACCGTAACAGCGGCTGACACCTTC.